This T cell receptor beta chain was identified in a study of CD8+ T cells in alopecia areata. General study findings and limits: Sequenced scalp T cells also include alphabeta T cells resident in normal skin. Scalp clonality, together with expanded CD8+ clones among the top 100, fell significantly with tofacitinib.

Noted treatment: oral pan-JAK inhibitor, 5-10 mg twice daily. Lesional scalp punch biopsies and peripheral blood came from alopecia areata patients. RNA, once extracted, was reverse transcribed into cDNA for use as the sequencing template. Assay used: immunoSEQ multiplex PCR; TCRdb lists only in-frame clones, some missing. This table holds under 350,000 clones, 58% found once. This clone was observed many times. The antigen is unknown. Trimming removed 1 base from V and 0 bases from J, with 7 bases in between. The CDR3 is 14 residues long. Germline CDR1 reads SGHDT; CDR2 reads YYEEEE. The receptor's source is a human donor with alopecia areata. The source was CD4+ T cells sorted from blood, collected at week 24, from a patient treated with tofacitinib. The V call is TRBV5-6, the J call TRBJ1-1; no reliable D call. CDR3 loop: CASSLIQLNTEAFF. In DNA form, the CDR3 reads TGTGCCAGCAGCTTGATCCAGTTGAACACTGAAGCTTTCTTT.